The rows below give T cell receptor beta chains drawn from one sample of a study of response to subunit inactivated influenza vaccine. TCRdb called the RT-PCR reads again in MiXCR, with one record for every CDR3 protein. The sample gives about 300,000 distinct CDR3 sequences, roughly 20% of which show up once; 10% is in the top ten. The material was PBMCs from blood, obtained less than 22 months after vaccination. These TCRs come from a man aged 45 to 75 who received an inactivated influenza vaccine. Each CDR3 is given with its conserved first and last residue. The D gene is left open where the match is weak. Some rows have no size entry. The others give once, few or many, or a class for an expanded clone.

cdr3_aa: CSARDELSHEQFF; cdr3_nt: TGCAGTGCTAGAGATGAGTTAAGTCATGAGCAGTTCTTC; d_call: -; clone_size: -; v_call: TRBV20-1; j_call: TRBJ2-1
cdr3_aa: CAISAAEGTDTQYF; cdr3_nt: TGTGCCATCAGTGCGGCGGAGGGCACAGATACGCAGTATTTT; d_call: -; clone_size: few; v_call: TRBV10-3; j_call: TRBJ2-3
cdr3_aa: CASSDLAGPYNEQFF; cdr3_nt: TGTGCCAGCAGTGATTTAGCGGGACCTTACAATGAGCAGTTCTTC; d_call: TRBD2; clone_size: -; v_call: TRBV6-1; j_call: TRBJ2-1
cdr3_aa: CASSDLGQVGDTQYF; cdr3_nt: TGTGCCAGCAGTGACCTGGGACAGGTTGGAGATACGCAGTATTTT; d_call: TRBD1; clone_size: few; v_call: TRBV25-1; j_call: TRBJ2-3
cdr3_aa: CASSFEGTPISF; cdr3_nt: TGTGCCAGCAGCTTCGAGGGGACACCTATCTCCTTC; d_call: -; clone_size: -; v_call: TRBV7-2; j_call: TRBJ1-2
cdr3_aa: CASSGSVNEQFF; cdr3_nt: TGTGCCAGCAGTGGCTCGGTCAATGAGCAGTTCTTC; d_call: -; clone_size: -; v_call: TRBV12-3/TRBV12-4; j_call: TRBJ2-1
cdr3_aa: CAISDRGSMNTEAFF; cdr3_nt: TGTGCCATCAGTGATCGAGGGAGCATGAACACTGAAGCTTTCTTT; d_call: -; clone_size: many; v_call: TRBV10-3; j_call: TRBJ1-1
cdr3_aa: CASSPGGEVGSGNTIYF; cdr3_nt: TGTGCCAGCAGTCCGGGGGGAGAGGTTGGCTCTGGAAACACCATATATTTT; d_call: -; clone_size: -; v_call: TRBV28; j_call: TRBJ1-3
cdr3_aa: CASSQDSGPRRPRNTEAFF; cdr3_nt: TGCGCCAGCAGCCAAGATTCTGGCCCCAGGCGCCCTAGGAACACTGAAGCTTTCTTT; d_call: -; clone_size: few; v_call: TRBV4-1; j_call: TRBJ1-1
cdr3_aa: CASSQGSAQRVAYEQYF; cdr3_nt: TGTGCCAGCAGCCAAGGTTCGGCGCAGCGGGTCGCCTACGAGCAGTACTTC; d_call: -; clone_size: few; v_call: TRBV3-1; j_call: TRBJ2-7
cdr3_aa: CSARVGSGSADTQYF; cdr3_nt: TGCAGTGCTAGAGTGGGTAGCGGGAGTGCAGATACGCAGTATTTT; d_call: TRBD2; clone_size: -; v_call: TRBV20-1; j_call: TRBJ2-3
cdr3_aa: CASSLVVGGRHYNEQFF; cdr3_nt: TGTGCCAGCAGCTTAGTAGTCGGCGGGCGCCACTACAATGAGCAGTTCTTC; d_call: -; clone_size: -; v_call: TRBV7-2; j_call: TRBJ2-1
cdr3_aa: CASSQRSTNYGYTF; cdr3_nt: TGTGCCAGCAGCCAACGGTCAACTAACTATGGCTACACCTTC; d_call: -; clone_size: few; v_call: TRBV3-1; j_call: TRBJ1-2
cdr3_aa: CASSFRGGYYGYTF; cdr3_nt: TGTGCCAGCAGTTTTCGGGGCGGGTACTATGGCTACACCTTC; d_call: -; clone_size: many; v_call: TRBV12-3/TRBV12-4; j_call: TRBJ1-2
cdr3_aa: CASSETRGPGNQPQHF; cdr3_nt: TGTGCCAGCAGTGAAACCCGGGGACCGGGCAATCAGCCCCAGCATTTT; d_call: -; clone_size: few; v_call: TRBV27; j_call: TRBJ1-5
cdr3_aa: CASSFPGQGPAAQPQHF; cdr3_nt: TGTGCCAGCAGTTTCCCGGGACAGGGCCCCGCGGCTCAGCCCCAGCATTTT; d_call: TRBD1; clone_size: few; v_call: TRBV6-8; j_call: TRBJ1-5
cdr3_aa: CSAFGSRYEQYF; cdr3_nt: TGCAGTGCTTTCGGGAGTCGCTACGAGCAGTACTTC; d_call: -; clone_size: -; v_call: TRBV20-1; j_call: TRBJ2-7
cdr3_aa: CASSFSHRGLGADTEAFF; cdr3_nt: TGTGCCAGCAGTTTTTCCCACAGGGGTTTGGGGGCGGACACTGAAGCTTTCTTT; d_call: TRBD1; clone_size: few; v_call: TRBV28; j_call: TRBJ1-1
cdr3_aa: CASSPRGGDYGYTF; cdr3_nt: TGTGCCAGCAGCCCCCGGGGGGGCGACTATGGCTACACCTTC; d_call: -; clone_size: few; v_call: TRBV5-4; j_call: TRBJ1-2
cdr3_aa: CSARDPRASEKLFF; cdr3_nt: TGCAGTGCTAGAGATCCTAGGGCCTCAGAAAAACTGTTTTTT; d_call: -; clone_size: few; v_call: TRBV20-1; j_call: TRBJ1-4
cdr3_aa: CASSPRAGESYNEQFF; cdr3_nt: TGTGCCAGCAGCCCGAGAGCGGGAGAATCCTACAATGAGCAGTTCTTC; d_call: TRBD2; clone_size: few; v_call: TRBV7-6; j_call: TRBJ2-1
cdr3_aa: CASSRGQGGTEAFF; cdr3_nt: TGCGCCAGCAGCCGAGGACAGGGCGGCACTGAAGCTTTCTTT; d_call: TRBD1; clone_size: many; v_call: TRBV5-1; j_call: TRBJ1-1
cdr3_aa: CASSFGTVPYGYTF; cdr3_nt: TGTGCCAGCAGTTTCGGGACAGTACCTTATGGCTACACCTTC; d_call: TRBD1; clone_size: -; v_call: TRBV6-2/TRBV6-3; j_call: TRBJ1-2
cdr3_aa: CASSPQRRQETQYF; cdr3_nt: TGTGCCAGCAGCCCCCAGCGGAGACAAGAGACCCAGTACTTC; d_call: -; clone_size: -; v_call: TRBV14; j_call: TRBJ2-5
cdr3_aa: CASSQVGPGMQPQHF; cdr3_nt: TGCGCCAGCAGCCAAGTAGGACCAGGGATGCAGCCCCAGCATTTT; d_call: -; clone_size: -; v_call: TRBV4-1; j_call: TRBJ1-5
cdr3_aa: CSVGLITPMGVNEQFF; cdr3_nt: TGCAGTGTCGGCCTGATAACTCCGATGGGGGTCAATGAGCAGTTCTTC; d_call: -; clone_size: -; v_call: TRBV20-1; j_call: TRBJ2-1
cdr3_aa: CASSFSGFEPQHF; cdr3_nt: TGTGCCAGCAGTTTCTCAGGGTTTGAGCCCCAGCATTTT; d_call: -; clone_size: many; v_call: TRBV12-3/TRBV12-4; j_call: TRBJ1-5
cdr3_aa: CASSYSVGGLGTDTQYF; cdr3_nt: TGTGCCAGCAGTTACTCGGTAGGGGGACTGGGCACAGATACGCAGTATTTT; d_call: -; clone_size: few; v_call: TRBV6-5; j_call: TRBJ2-3
cdr3_aa: CAISGGTTTGELFF; cdr3_nt: TGTGCCATCAGTGGAGGGACAACCACCGGGGAGCTGTTTTTT; d_call: -; clone_size: -; v_call: TRBV10-3; j_call: TRBJ2-2
cdr3_aa: CSARGSLETDTQYF; cdr3_nt: TGCAGTGCCAGGGGTTCCCTAGAGACAGATACGCAGTATTTT; d_call: -; clone_size: -; v_call: TRBV20-1; j_call: TRBJ2-3
cdr3_aa: CASSRLNQGGGHYGYTF; cdr3_nt: TGTGCCAGCAGCCGACTTAACCAGGGAGGGGGGCACTATGGCTACACCTTC; d_call: -; clone_size: many; v_call: TRBV3-1; j_call: TRBJ1-2
cdr3_aa: CASSLADRVVADTQYF; cdr3_nt: TGCGCCAGCAGCTTGGCCGACAGGGTAGTCGCAGATACGCAGTATTTT; d_call: TRBD1; clone_size: -; v_call: TRBV5-1; j_call: TRBJ2-3
cdr3_aa: CSARPGGAVTGELFF; cdr3_nt: TGCAGTGCTAGACCCGGGGGCGCAGTCACCGGGGAGCTGTTTTTT; d_call: -; clone_size: few; v_call: TRBV20-1; j_call: TRBJ2-2
cdr3_aa: CASSFRTDNYGYTF; cdr3_nt: TGTGCCAGCAGTTTCCGGACAGATAACTATGGCTACACCTTC; d_call: -; clone_size: -; v_call: TRBV6-5; j_call: TRBJ1-2
cdr3_aa: CSARPGTSVSYEQYF; cdr3_nt: TGCAGTGCTAGACCCGGGACTAGCGTCTCCTACGAGCAGTACTTC; d_call: TRBD2; clone_size: -; v_call: TRBV20-1; j_call: TRBJ2-7
cdr3_aa: CASSLLSRVSENIQYF; cdr3_nt: TGCGCCAGCAGCTTGCTGTCCAGGGTCAGCGAAAACATTCAGTACTTC; d_call: -; clone_size: -; v_call: TRBV5-1; j_call: TRBJ2-4
cdr3_aa: CASSQVGYNEQFF; cdr3_nt: TGCGCCAGCAGCCAAGTGGGGTACAATGAGCAGTTCTTC; d_call: -; clone_size: few; v_call: TRBV4-1; j_call: TRBJ2-1
cdr3_aa: CASGSDPGRNGYTF; cdr3_nt: TGTGCTAGTGGTTCCGATCCGGGACGCAATGGCTACACCTTC; d_call: -; clone_size: few; v_call: TRBV12-5; j_call: TRBJ1-2
cdr3_aa: CSVVAVPNTEAFF; cdr3_nt: TGCAGCGTTGTGGCAGTCCCGAACACTGAAGCTTTCTTT; d_call: -; clone_size: few; v_call: TRBV29-1; j_call: TRBJ1-1
cdr3_aa: CASRGPGLRETQYF; cdr3_nt: TGTGCCAGCAGAGGGCCGGGACTTAGGGAGACCCAGTACTTC; d_call: -; clone_size: -; v_call: TRBV6-1; j_call: TRBJ2-5
cdr3_aa: CASSQRTGMSEKLFF; cdr3_nt: TGTGCCAGCAGCCAAAGGACAGGGATGTCTGAAAAACTGTTTTTT; d_call: TRBD1; clone_size: few; v_call: TRBV3-1; j_call: TRBJ1-4
cdr3_aa: CASSLGPVIDTQYF; cdr3_nt: TGTGCCAGCAGCTTAGGCCCAGTGATAGATACGCAGTATTTT; d_call: -; clone_size: -; v_call: TRBV7-6; j_call: TRBJ2-3
cdr3_aa: CSARRSFNEKLFF; cdr3_nt: TGCAGTGCCCGGCGCAGTTTTAATGAAAAACTGTTTTTT; d_call: -; clone_size: -; v_call: TRBV20-1; j_call: TRBJ1-4
cdr3_aa: CASTSLGRVRNNEQFF; cdr3_nt: TGTGCCAGCACCTCTCTGGGACGTGTAAGGAACAATGAGCAGTTCTTC; d_call: -; clone_size: -; v_call: TRBV12-3/TRBV12-4; j_call: TRBJ2-1
cdr3_aa: CASSPSTGAYEQYF; cdr3_nt: TGTGCCAGCTCACCATCGACAGGGGCCTACGAGCAGTACTTC; d_call: TRBD1; clone_size: few; v_call: TRBV18; j_call: TRBJ2-7
cdr3_aa: CSVGGVGTYEQYF; cdr3_nt: TGCAGTGTGGGAGGGGTCGGAACCTACGAGCAGTACTTC; d_call: TRBD2; clone_size: -; v_call: TRBV20-1; j_call: TRBJ2-7
cdr3_aa: CASSQVQGRRGYTF; cdr3_nt: TGCGCCAGCAGCCAAGTACAGGGACGTCGAGGCTATACCTTC; d_call: -; clone_size: many; v_call: TRBV4-1; j_call: TRBJ1-2
cdr3_aa: CASSFNRGTEAFF; cdr3_nt: TGTGCCAGCAGCTTTAACCGGGGGACTGAAGCTTTCTTT; d_call: -; clone_size: many; v_call: TRBV5-5; j_call: TRBJ1-1
cdr3_aa: CASSLLSAGDTQYF; cdr3_nt: TGTGCCAGCAGCCTTTTATCGGCGGGAGATACGCAGTATTTT; d_call: -; clone_size: -; v_call: TRBV7-9; j_call: TRBJ2-3
cdr3_aa: CASSLPQGNEQYF; cdr3_nt: TGTGCCAGCAGCTTACCCCAGGGGAACGAGCAGTACTTC; d_call: -; clone_size: -; v_call: TRBV7-3; j_call: TRBJ2-7
cdr3_aa: CASSSGQGRNEKLFF; cdr3_nt: TGCGCCAGCAGCTCCGGACAGGGGAGAAATGAAAAACTGTTTTTT; d_call: TRBD1; clone_size: many; v_call: TRBV5-1; j_call: TRBJ1-4
cdr3_aa: CASSLAGTGANGDTQYF; cdr3_nt: TGCGCCAGCAGCTTGGCCGGAACGGGAGCCAATGGGGATACGCAGTATTTT; d_call: -; clone_size: few; v_call: TRBV5-1; j_call: TRBJ2-3
cdr3_aa: CASSLTVYEQYF; cdr3_nt: TGTGCCAGCAGTTTAACGGTCTACGAGCAGTACTTC; d_call: -; clone_size: -; v_call: TRBV28; j_call: TRBJ2-7
cdr3_aa: CASTLLGTDTQYF; cdr3_nt: TGTGCCAGCACCCTACTAGGAACAGATACGCAGTATTTT; d_call: -; clone_size: -; v_call: TRBV7-9; j_call: TRBJ2-3
cdr3_aa: CASSTRDRNYGYTF; cdr3_nt: TGTGCCAGCAGCACCAGGGACAGGAACTATGGCTACACCTTC; d_call: TRBD1; clone_size: many; v_call: TRBV7-2; j_call: TRBJ1-2
cdr3_aa: CASTEGRIQFF; cdr3_nt: TGTGCCAGCACCGAAGGACGGATACAGTTCTTC; d_call: -; clone_size: -; v_call: TRBV6-5; j_call: TRBJ2-1
cdr3_aa: CASSFSIAGGQETQYF; cdr3_nt: TGTGCCAGCAGCTTCTCCATAGCGGGGGGGCAAGAGACCCAGTACTTC; d_call: TRBD2; clone_size: -; v_call: TRBV11-2; j_call: TRBJ2-5